These T cell receptor beta chains were read from a single sample in a study of STAT5B mutations in CD4+ large granular lymphocyte leukemia. Generated by immunoSEQ multiplex PCR, the TCRdb table keeps only in-frame clones and is missing some. Of about 22,000 clones in the sample, roughly 82% were seen once. The specimen sequenced was CD4+ T cells from blood buffy coats. The origin of the receptors is a human donor in good health. CDR3s include the opening cysteine and the closing phenylalanine or tryptophan. D genes are given only for firm matches. Some rows mark clone size as missing; the rest say once, few, many or name a class of expanded clone.

d_gene	v_gene	abundance	j_gene	CDR3aa	CDR3nt
.	TRBV18	.	TRBJ2-3	CASSPLDGAADTQYF	TGTGCCAGCTCACCATTAGATGGGGCGGCAGATACGCAGTATTTT
.	TRBV2	.	TRBJ1-5	CASSPESGSNQPQHF	TGTGCCAGCAGCCCAGAGTCAGGTAGCAATCAGCCCCAGCATTTT
.	TRBV10-3	few	TRBJ2-2	CAISDSGELFF	TGTGCCATCAGTGACTCCGGGGAGCTGTTTTTT
TRBD1	TRBV6-6	.	TRBJ2-7	CASSSPDRVPYEQYF	TGTGCCAGCAGTTCCCCAGACAGGGTACCCTACGAGCAGTACTTC
.	TRBV10-1	.	TRBJ1-5	CASSETGSNQPQHF	TGCGCCAGCAGTGAGACCGGTAGCAATCAGCCCCAGCATTTT
.	TRBV18	.	TRBJ1-5	CASSPGRVSNQPQHF	TGTGCCAGCTCACCCGGCAGGGTGAGCAATCAGCCCCAGCATTTT
.	TRBV5-6	.	TRBJ1-5	CASSLATTNQPQHF	TGTGCCAGCAGCTTGGCAACCACCAATCAGCCCCAGCATTTT
TRBD2	TRBV19	.	TRBJ2-1	CASSTSTSGEQFF	TGTGCCAGTAGTACGTCCACTAGCGGCGAGCAGTTCTTC
TRBD2	TRBV6-6	once	TRBJ2-5	CASKASGETQYF	TGTGCTTCGAAGGCTAGCGGGGAGACCCAGTACTTC
TRBD1	TRBV2	.	TRBJ2-7	CASSTGQGYEQYF	TGTGCCAGCAGTACTGGACAGGGCTACGAGCAGTACTTC
.	TRBV28	.	TRBJ1-4	CASSFVVGRREKLFF	TGTGCCAGCAGTTTTGTTGTGGGCAGGCGTGAAAAACTGTTTTTT
TRBD1	TRBV19	.	TRBJ2-7	CASNPGTGYVWQYF	TGTGCCAGTAACCCCGGGACAGGGTATGTGTGGCAGTACTTC
TRBD1	TRBV19	.	TRBJ2-7	CASSPGGLISYEQYF	TGTGCCAGTAGTCCAGGGGGCCTCATATCCTACGAGCAGTACTTC
.	TRBV19	.	TRBJ1-5	CASSSLGDLNQPQHF	TGTGCCAGTAGTTCCTTGGGGGATCTCAATCAGCCCCAGCATTTT
TRBD2	TRBV2	once	TRBJ2-1	CASSGLAEYNEQFF	TGTGCCAGCAGTGGCCTAGCGGAATACAATGAGCAGTTCTTC
TRBD2	TRBV9	.	TRBJ2-2	CASSGLAGGGELFF	TGTGCCAGCAGTGGACTAGCGGGGGGCGGGGAGCTGTTTTTT
TRBD1	TRBV27	.	TRBJ2-7	CASRMTGGDGEQYF	TGTGCCAGCAGGATGACAGGGGGTGACGGCGAGCAGTACTTC
.	TRBV11-3	.	TRBJ2-3	CASSPGSSTDTQYF	TGTGCCAGCAGCCCAGGATCAAGCACAGATACGCAGTATTTT
TRBD1	TRBV2	.	TRBJ1-2	CASIRTGEGYTF	TGTGCCAGCATCAGGACAGGGGAAGGCTACACCTTC
.	TRBV7-2	.	TRBJ1-2	CASSLEDRQAQLRGYTF	TGTGCCAGCAGCTTAGAAGACCGACAGGCTCAACTGAGGGGCTACACCTTC
TRBD1	TRBV23-1	medium-sized	TRBJ2-1	CASSQPGQGARLEQFF	TGCGCCAGCAGTCAACCGGGACAGGGGGCGCGATTGGAGCAGTTCTTC
TRBD1	TRBV6-6	.	TRBJ1-5	CASNLGQGREPQHF	TGTGCCAGCAACTTGGGACAGGGGAGGGAGCCCCAGCATTTT
.	TRBV19	.	TRBJ2-3	CASSIGDTQYF	TGTGCCAGTAGTATAGGGGATACGCAGTATTTT
.	TRBV28	once	TRBJ2-5	CASSLSRRRQETQYF	TGTGCCAGCAGTTTATCCCGCAGGAGGCAAGAGACCCAGTACTTC
.	TRBV4-1	.	TRBJ1-5	CASSPVGGLVRQPQHF	TGCGCCAGCAGCCCAGTGGGGGGATTAGTACGTCAGCCCCAGCATTTT
.	TRBV7-2	.	TRBJ2-2	CASSLAHTGELFF	TGTGCCAGCAGCTTAGCTCATACCGGGGAGCTGTTTTTT
.	TRBV27	once	TRBJ2-3	CASSLGRGTDTQYF	TGTGCCAGCAGTTTAGGTAGGGGAACAGATACGCAGTATTTT
.	TRBV21-1	.	TRBJ2-1	CASSKARQGTTYNEQFF	TGTGCCAGCAGCAAAGCGCGCCAGGGGACTACCTACAATGAGCAGTTCTTC
.	TRBV19	.	TRBJ1-3	CASFAQGFGNTIYF	TGTGCCAGCTTCGCACAGGGTTTTGGAAACACCATATATTTT
.	TRBV7-2	.	TRBJ2-7	CASSPLRAETHEQYF	TGTGCCAGCAGCCCCCTCCGAGCGGAGACCCACGAGCAGTACTTC
TRBD1	TRBV2	.	TRBJ1-5	CASSEAGQGLNQPQHF	TGTGCCAGCAGTGAGGCGGGACAGGGATTAAATCAGCCCCAGCATTTT
.	TRBV7-9	.	TRBJ1-2	CASSLIGARGYTF	TGTGCCAGCAGCTTGATCGGGGCCCGGGGCTACACCTTC
.	TRBV18	.	TRBJ2-1	CASSIITGTNEQFF	TGTGCCAGCTCAATTATTACAGGAACGAATGAGCAGTTCTTC
.	TRBV7-9	.	TRBJ2-6	CASSLLQGLGSGANVLTF	TGTGCCAGCAGCTTATTGCAGGGCCTCGGCTCTGGGGCCAACGTCCTGACTTTC
.	TRBV7-2	large	TRBJ2-5	CASSRSGPKETQYF	TGTGCCAGCAGCCGATCCGGGCCGAAGGAGACCCAGTACTTC
.	TRBV4-3	.	TRBJ2-6	CASSQDQGTNVLTF	TGCGCCAGCAGCCAAGATCAAGGGACCAACGTCCTGACTTTC
TRBD2	TRBV6-4	.	TRBJ2-1	CASSSIAGLYYNEQFF	TGTGCCAGCAGCTCCATAGCGGGACTTTACTACAATGAGCAGTTCTTC
TRBD2	TRBV19	few	TRBJ2-2	CASTRLAGGNTGELFF	TGTGCCAGTACGAGGCTAGCGGGAGGGAACACCGGGGAGCTGTTTTTT